The T cell receptor beta chain described here comes from a study of T cell changes during pregnancy in multiple sclerosis. V gave up 3 bases and J gave up 5 bases; unmatched junction bases: 12. Germline lookup yields CDR1 GTSNPN and CDR2 SVGIG (reference sequence). The length of the CDR3 is 15 residues. Measured with immunoSEQ multiplex PCR; TCRdb has only the in-frame clones, and not every one. The sample lists 45,000 to 55,000 clones; under 95% were seen once. The specimen comprised CD8+ T cells from peripheral blood mononuclear cells, sampled before pregnancy. The J gene is TRBJ1-1, the V gene TRBV30, with 7 positions matching TRBD1. The TCR was taken from a female donor with multiple sclerosis, enrolled in a pregnancy study. The CDR3 loop is CAWSPPDRDVTEAFF. The CDR3 DNA is TGTGCCTGGAGCCCACCCGACAGGGACGTAACTGAAGCTTTCTTT.